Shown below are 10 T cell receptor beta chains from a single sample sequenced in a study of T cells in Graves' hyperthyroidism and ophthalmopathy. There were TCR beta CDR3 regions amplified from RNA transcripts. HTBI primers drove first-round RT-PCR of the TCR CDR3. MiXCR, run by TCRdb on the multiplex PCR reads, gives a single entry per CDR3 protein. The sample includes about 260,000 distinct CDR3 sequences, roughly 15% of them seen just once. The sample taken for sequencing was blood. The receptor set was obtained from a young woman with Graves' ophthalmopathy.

CDR3 amino acids: CASSPQDRGNYGYTF. Written as DNA, the CDR3 is TGTGCCAGTAGTCCCCAGGACAGGGGTAACTATGGCTACACCTTC. The rearrangement links TRBV19 to TRBJ1-2; 9 bases map to TRBD1. CDR1 LNHDA and CDR2 SQIVND come from the germline V gene (reference sequence). The CDR3 runs to 15 residues. V dropped 5 bases and J dropped 1; count of bases not matched to a gene: 5. Based on the CDR3 plus reference TRBV19 and TRBJ1-2, the full variable domain is DGGITQSPKYLFRKEGQNVTLSCEQNLNHDAMYWYRQDPGQGLRLIYYSQIVNDFQKGDIAEGYSVSREKKESFPLTVTSAQKNPTAFYLCASSPQDRGNYGYTFGSGTRLTVV.

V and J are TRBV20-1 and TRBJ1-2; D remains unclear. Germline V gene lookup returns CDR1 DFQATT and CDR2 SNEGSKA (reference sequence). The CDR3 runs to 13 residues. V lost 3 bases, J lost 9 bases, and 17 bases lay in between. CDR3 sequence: CSASGFLKSSYTF. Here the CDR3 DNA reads TGCAGTGCTAGTGGTTTCTTAAAAAGTAGCTACACCTTC.

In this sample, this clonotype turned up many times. This chain's CDR3 is CASSLRWTSGPYEQYF. Here the CDR3 DNA reads TGTGCCAGCAGCTTACGTTGGACTAGCGGGCCCTACGAGCAGTACTTC. V usage is TRBV13 and J usage is TRBJ2-7, with 11 bases fitting TRBD2. CDR1 and CDR2 from the germline V gene are PRHDT and FYEKMQ (reference sequence). The CDR3 extends over 16 amino acids. The V segment lost 2 bases and the J segment 2 bases; nucleotides outside the gene matches: 5. Full variable domain (outside the CDR3, taken from reference TRBV13 and TRBJ2-7): AAGVIQSPRHLIKEKRETATLKCYPIPRHDTVYWYQQGPGQDPQFLISFYEKMQSDKGSIPDRFSAQQFSDYHSELNMSSLELGDSALYFCASSLRWTSGPYEQYFGPGTRLTVT.

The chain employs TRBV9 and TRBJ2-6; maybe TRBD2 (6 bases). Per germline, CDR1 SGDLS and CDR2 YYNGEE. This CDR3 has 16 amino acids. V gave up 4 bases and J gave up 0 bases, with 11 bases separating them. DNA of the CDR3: TGTGCCAGCAGCACCAGACTAGACTCTGGGGCCAACGTCCTGACTTTC. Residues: CASSTRLDSGANVLTF.

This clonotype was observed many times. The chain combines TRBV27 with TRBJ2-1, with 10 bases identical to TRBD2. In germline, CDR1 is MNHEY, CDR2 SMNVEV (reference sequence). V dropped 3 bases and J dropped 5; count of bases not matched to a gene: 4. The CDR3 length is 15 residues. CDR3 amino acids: CASSFQAGGDNEQFF. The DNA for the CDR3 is TGTGCCAGCAGTTTCCAAGCGGGAGGGGACAATGAGCAGTTCTTC.

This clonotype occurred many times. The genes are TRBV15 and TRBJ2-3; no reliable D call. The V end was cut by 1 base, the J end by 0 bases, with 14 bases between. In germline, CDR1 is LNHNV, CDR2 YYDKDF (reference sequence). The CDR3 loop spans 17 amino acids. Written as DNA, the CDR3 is TGTGCCACCAGCAGAGGAATTCAACTAACTAGCACAGATACGCAGTATTTT. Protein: CATSRGIQLTSTDTQYF.

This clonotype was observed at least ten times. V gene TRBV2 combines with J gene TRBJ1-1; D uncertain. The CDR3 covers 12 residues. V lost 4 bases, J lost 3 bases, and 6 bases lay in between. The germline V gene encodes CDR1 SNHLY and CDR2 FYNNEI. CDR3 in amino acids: CASSVMDTEAFF. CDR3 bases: TGTGCCAGCAGTGTGATGGACACTGAAGCTTTCTTT.

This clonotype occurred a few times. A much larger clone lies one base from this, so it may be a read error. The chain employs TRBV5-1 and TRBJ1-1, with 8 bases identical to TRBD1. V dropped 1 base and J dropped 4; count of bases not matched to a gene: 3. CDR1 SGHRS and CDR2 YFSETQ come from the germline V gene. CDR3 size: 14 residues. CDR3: CASSLQGAVTEAFF. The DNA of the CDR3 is TGCGCCAGCAGCTTGCAGGGGGCGGTCACTGAAGCTTTCTTT.

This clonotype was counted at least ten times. CDR3 coding DNA: TGCAGTGCTAGACGAGCTGTCCGAGGTTACGAGCAGTACTTC. This codes for CSARRAVRGYEQYF. The chain is built from TRBV20-1 and TRBJ2-7; no reliable D call. Trimming removed 2 bases at V and 4 bases at J, with 15 bases between. The length of the CDR3 is 14 residues. In germline, CDR1 is DFQATT, CDR2 SNEGSKA (reference sequence).

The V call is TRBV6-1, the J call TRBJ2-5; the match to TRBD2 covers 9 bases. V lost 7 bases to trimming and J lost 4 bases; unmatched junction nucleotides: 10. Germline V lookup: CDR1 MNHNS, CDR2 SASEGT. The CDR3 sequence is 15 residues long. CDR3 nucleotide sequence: TGTGCCAGCACCAATAGCGGGAGTGCGAGAGAGACCCAGTACTTC. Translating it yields CASTNSGSARETQYF.